This T cell receptor (beta chain) was recorded in a study of T cell repertoires in cytomegalovirus infection. Each CDR3 protein gets one entry after TCRdb re-called the reads with MiXCR. This table holds approximately 490,000 distinct CDR3 sequences, over 9% found once. CDR3 length: 14 residues. In germline, CDR1 is LNHDA, CDR2 SQIVND (reference sequence). V lost 6 bases to trimming and J lost 4 bases, with 15 bases between them. This receptor was identified in a human donor in good health (CMV status not recorded). Some clones in this sample may be carry-over from other donors' samples. Sequencing used PBMCs. The genes are TRBV19 and TRBJ1-1; TRBD1 might be the D (5 bases). CDR3 in amino acids: CASRAYGDGTEAFF. CDR3 nucleotides: TGTGCCAGTAGGGCCTACGGGGACGGCACTGAAGCTTTCTTT.